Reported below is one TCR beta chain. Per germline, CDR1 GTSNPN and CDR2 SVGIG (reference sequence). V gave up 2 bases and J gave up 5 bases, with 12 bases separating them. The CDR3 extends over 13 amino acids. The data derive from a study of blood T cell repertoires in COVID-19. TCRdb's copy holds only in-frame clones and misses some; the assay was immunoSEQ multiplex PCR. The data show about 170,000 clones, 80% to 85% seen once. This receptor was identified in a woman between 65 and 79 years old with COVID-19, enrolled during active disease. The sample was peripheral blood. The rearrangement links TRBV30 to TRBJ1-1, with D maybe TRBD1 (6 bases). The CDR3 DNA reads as TGTGCCTGGAGTCCTGGACAGTGGACTGAAGCTTTCTTT. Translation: CAWSPGQWTEAFF.